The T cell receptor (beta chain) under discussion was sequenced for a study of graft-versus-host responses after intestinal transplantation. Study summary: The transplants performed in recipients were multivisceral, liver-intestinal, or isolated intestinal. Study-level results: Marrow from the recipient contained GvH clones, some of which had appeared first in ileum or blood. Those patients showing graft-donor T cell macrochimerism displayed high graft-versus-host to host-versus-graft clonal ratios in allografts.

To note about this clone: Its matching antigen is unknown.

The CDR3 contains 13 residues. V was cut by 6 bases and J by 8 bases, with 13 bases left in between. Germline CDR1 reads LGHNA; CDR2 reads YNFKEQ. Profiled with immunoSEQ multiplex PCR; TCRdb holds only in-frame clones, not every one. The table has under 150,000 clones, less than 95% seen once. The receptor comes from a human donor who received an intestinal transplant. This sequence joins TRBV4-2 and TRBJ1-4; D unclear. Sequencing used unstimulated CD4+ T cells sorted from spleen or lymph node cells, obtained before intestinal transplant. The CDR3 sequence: CASRTQAGEKLFF. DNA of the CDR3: TGTGCCAGCAGGACACAAGCGGGCGAAAAACTGTTTTTT.